This T cell receptor beta chain was retrieved from a study of cytomegalovirus exposure and HLA in healthy donors. The data were produced by immunoSEQ multiplex PCR, yet TCRdb's version contains in-frame clones alone and is incomplete. The sample has tens of thousands of clones, about 94% seen once. Concerning this clone: Antigen: not known.

Findings of the study overall: In the approximately 120 validation repertoires, a later analysis found that first-cohort TCR clusters tended to co-occur. Associated with cytomegalovirus, according to the listing, were 170 or so TCR beta chains.

The sequence was obtained from a woman under 40 in good health and CMV-seropositive. The sample was PBMCs.

As DNA, the CDR3 is TGTGCCAGCACCCCGGGACAGGAGGGGCCCCAGCATTTT. Its protein is CASTPGQEGPQHF. The chain uses TRBV7-8 and TRBJ1-5; 8 nucleotides line up with TRBD1. The CDR3 length is 13 residues. V lost 7 bases and J lost 9; bases outside the gene matches: 8. The germline gives CDR1 SGHVS, CDR2 FQNEAQ.